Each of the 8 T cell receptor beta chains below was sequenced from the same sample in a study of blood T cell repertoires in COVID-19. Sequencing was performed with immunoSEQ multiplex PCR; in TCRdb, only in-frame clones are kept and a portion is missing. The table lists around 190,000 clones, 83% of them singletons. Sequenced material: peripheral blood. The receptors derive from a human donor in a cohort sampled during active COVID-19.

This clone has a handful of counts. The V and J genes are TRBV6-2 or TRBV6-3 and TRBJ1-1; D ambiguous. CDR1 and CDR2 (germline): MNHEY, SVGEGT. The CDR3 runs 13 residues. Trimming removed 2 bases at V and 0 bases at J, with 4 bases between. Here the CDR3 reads CASSYPVNTEAFF. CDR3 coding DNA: TGTGCCAGCAGTTACCCGGTGAACACTGAAGCTTTCTTT.

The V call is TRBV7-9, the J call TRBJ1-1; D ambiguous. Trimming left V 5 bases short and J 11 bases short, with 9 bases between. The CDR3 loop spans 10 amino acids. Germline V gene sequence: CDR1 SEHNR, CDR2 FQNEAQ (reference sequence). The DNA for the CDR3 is TGTGCCAGCAGCCTCATCGAGGCTTTCTTT. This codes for CASSLIEAFF.

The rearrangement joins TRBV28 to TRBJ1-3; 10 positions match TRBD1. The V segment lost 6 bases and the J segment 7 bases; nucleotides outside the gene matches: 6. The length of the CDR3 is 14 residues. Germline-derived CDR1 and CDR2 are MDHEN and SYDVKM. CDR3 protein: CASSPGQGQNTIYF. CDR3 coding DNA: TGTGCCAGCAGCCCGGGACAGGGGCAGAACACCATATATTTT.

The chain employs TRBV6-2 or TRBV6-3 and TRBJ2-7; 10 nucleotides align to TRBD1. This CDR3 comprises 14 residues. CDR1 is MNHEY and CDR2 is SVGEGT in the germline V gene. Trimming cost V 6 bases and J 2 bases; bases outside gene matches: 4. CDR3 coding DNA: TGTGCCAGCAGCCGGACAGGGGGGCCCTACGAGCAGTACTTC. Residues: CASSRTGGPYEQYF.

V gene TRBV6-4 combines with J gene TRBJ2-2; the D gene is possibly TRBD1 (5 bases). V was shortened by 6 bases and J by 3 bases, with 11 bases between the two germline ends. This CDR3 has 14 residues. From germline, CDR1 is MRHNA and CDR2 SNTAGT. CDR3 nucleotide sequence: TGTGCCAGCAGCGCCGTAGGGGACACCGGGGAGCTGTTTTTT. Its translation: CASSAVGDTGELFF.

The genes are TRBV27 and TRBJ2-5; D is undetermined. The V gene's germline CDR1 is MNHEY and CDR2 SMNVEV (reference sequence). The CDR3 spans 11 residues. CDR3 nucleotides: TGTGTCCACCTAAACCAAGAGACCCAGTACTTC. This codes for CVHLNQETQYF.

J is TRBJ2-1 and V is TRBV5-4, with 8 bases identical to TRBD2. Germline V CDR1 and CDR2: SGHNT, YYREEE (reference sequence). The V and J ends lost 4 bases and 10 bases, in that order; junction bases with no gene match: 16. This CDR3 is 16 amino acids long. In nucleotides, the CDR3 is TGTGCCAGCAGCGGCGGTGGAGCGGGGGTTTTAGGAGAGCAGTTCTTC. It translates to CASSGGGAGVLGEQFF.

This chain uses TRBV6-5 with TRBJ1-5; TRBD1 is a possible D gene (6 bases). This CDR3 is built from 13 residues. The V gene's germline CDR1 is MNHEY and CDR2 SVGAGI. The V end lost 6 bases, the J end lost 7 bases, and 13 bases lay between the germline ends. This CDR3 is CASSSDRTQPQHF. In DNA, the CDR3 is TGTGCCAGCAGCTCGGACAGAACGCAGCCCCAGCATTTT.